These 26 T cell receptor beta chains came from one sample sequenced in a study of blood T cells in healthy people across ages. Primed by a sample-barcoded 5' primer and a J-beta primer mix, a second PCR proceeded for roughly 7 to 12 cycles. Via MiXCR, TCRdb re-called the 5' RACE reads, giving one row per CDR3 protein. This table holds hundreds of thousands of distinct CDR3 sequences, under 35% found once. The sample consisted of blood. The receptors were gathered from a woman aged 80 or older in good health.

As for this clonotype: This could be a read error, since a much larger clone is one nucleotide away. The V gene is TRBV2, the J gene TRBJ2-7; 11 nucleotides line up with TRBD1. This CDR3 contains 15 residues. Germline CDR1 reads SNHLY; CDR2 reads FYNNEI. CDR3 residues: CASCEDRGQYNGQYF. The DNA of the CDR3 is TGTGCCAGCTGTGAGGACAGGGGGCAATACAATGGGCAGTACTTC.

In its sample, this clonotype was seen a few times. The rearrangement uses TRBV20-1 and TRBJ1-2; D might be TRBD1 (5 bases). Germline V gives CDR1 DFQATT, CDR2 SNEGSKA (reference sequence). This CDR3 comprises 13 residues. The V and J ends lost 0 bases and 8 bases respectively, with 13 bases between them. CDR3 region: CSARDGWGRGYTF. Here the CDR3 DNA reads TGCAGTGCTAGAGATGGGTGGGGCAGGGGCTACACCTTC.

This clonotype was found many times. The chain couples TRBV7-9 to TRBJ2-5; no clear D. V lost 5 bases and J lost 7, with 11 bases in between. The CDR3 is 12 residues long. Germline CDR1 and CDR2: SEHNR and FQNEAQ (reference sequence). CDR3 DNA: TGTGCCAGCAGCCCGCAAAGTGCGACCCAGTACTTC. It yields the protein CASSPQSATQYF.

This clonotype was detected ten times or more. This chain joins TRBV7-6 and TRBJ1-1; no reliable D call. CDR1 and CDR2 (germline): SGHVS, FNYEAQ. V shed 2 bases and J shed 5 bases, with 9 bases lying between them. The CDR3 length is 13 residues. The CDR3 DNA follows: TGTGCCAGCAGCTTACAGGCGTTGACTGAAGCTTTCTTT. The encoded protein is CASSLQALTEAFF.

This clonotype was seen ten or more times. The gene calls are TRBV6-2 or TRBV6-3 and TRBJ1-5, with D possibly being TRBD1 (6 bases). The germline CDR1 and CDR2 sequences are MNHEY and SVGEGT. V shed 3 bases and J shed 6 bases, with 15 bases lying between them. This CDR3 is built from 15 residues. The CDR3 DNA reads TGTGCCAGCAGTTATTCCGGGACAAGAGGTCAGCCCCAGCATTTT. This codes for CASSYSGTRGQPQHF.

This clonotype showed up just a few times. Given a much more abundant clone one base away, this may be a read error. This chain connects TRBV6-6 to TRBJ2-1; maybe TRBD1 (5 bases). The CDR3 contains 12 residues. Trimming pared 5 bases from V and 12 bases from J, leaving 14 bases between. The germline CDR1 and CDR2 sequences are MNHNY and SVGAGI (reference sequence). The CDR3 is CASSDSRLGQFF. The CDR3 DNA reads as TGTGCCAGCAGTGACAGCCGACTGGGGCAGTTCTTC.

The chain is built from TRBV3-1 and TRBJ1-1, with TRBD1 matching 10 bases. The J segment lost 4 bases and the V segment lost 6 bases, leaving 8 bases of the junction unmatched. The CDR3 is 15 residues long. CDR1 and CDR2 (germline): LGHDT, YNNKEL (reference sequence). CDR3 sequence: CASRPYRDRGTEAFF. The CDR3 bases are TGTGCCAGCAGACCGTACCGGGACAGGGGCACTGAAGCTTTCTTT.

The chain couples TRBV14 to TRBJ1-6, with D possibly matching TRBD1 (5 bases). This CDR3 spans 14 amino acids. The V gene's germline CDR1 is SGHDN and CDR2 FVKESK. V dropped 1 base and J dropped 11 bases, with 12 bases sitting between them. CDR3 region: CASSQGHRTTPLHF. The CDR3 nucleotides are TGTGCCAGCAGCCAAGGTCATCGGACAACACCCCTCCACTTT.

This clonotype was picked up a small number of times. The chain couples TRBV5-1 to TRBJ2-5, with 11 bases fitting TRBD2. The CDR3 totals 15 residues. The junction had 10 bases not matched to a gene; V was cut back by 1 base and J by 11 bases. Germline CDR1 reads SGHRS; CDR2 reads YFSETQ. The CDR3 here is CASSLWLAGGIEQYF. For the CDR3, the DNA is TGCGCCAGCAGCTTGTGGCTAGCGGGGGGAATTGAGCAGTACTTC.

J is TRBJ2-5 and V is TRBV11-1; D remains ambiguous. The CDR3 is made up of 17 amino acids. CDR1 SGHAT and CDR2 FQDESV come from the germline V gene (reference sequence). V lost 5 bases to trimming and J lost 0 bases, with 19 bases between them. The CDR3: CASSNPGSSLYQETQYF. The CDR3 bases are TGTGCCAGCAGCAACCCTGGCAGTTCTCTTTACCAAGAGACCCAGTACTTC.

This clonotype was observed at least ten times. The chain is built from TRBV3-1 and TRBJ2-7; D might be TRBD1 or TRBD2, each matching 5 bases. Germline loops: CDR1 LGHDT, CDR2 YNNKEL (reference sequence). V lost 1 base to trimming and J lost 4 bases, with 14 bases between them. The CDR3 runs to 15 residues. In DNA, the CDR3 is TGTGCCAGCAGCCAAGGGGGGATATTTGCTTACGAGCAGTACTTC. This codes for CASSQGGIFAYEQYF.

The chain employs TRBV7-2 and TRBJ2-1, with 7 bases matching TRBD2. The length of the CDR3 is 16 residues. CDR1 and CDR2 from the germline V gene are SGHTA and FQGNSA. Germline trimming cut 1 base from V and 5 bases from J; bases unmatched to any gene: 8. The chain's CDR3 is CASSLGLVGGDNEQFF. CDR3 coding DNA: TGTGCCAGCAGCTTAGGACTGGTGGGGGGGGACAATGAGCAGTTCTTC.

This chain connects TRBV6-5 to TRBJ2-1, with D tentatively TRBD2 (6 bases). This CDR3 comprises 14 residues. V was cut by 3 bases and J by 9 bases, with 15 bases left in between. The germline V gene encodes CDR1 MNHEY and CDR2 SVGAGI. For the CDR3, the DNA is TGTGCCAGCAGTTATGAAGCGTCCGGGAGTGAGCAGTTCTTC. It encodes CASSYEASGSEQFF.

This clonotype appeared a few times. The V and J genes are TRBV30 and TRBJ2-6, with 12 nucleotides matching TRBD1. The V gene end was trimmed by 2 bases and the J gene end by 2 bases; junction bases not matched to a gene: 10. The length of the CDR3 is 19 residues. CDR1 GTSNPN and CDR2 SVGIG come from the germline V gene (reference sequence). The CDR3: CAWSTPGQGAYTGANVLTF. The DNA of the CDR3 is TGTGCCTGGAGTACGCCGGGACAGGGGGCCTATACTGGGGCCAACGTCCTGACTTTC.

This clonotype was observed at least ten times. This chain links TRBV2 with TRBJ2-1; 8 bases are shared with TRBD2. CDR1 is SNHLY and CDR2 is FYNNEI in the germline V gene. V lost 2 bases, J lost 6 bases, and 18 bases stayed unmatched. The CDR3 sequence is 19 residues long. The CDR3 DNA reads TGTGCCAGCAGTGAATCCCTACGCGGGGGGCCCCCCTCGGGCAATGAGCAGTTCTTC. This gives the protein CASSESLRGGPPSGNEQFF.

The CDR3, as DNA: TGTGCCAGCAGTTTGGCAGGGAGGGCAGATACGCAGTATTTT. Its translation is CASSLAGRADTQYF. J is TRBJ2-3 and V is TRBV12-3 or TRBV12-4, with TRBD2 matching 7 bases. The CDR3 totals 14 residues. J lost 4 bases, V lost 3 bases, and 4 bases had no gene match.

CDR3 sequence reads: CAWSRAGTGYYGYTF. The CDR3 DNA follows: TGTGCCTGGAGTAGGGCCGGGACAGGATACTATGGCTACACCTTC. V and J are TRBV30 and TRBJ1-2; TRBD1 matches at 8 bases. V trimming: 2 bases; J trimming: 3 bases; junction bases outside the gene matches: 8. The CDR3 covers 15 residues. The germline V gene has CDR1 GTSNPN and CDR2 SVGIG (reference sequence). Using reference TRBV30 and TRBJ1-2 for the parts outside the CDR3, the full variable domain is SQTIHQWPATLVQPVGSPLSLECTVEGTSNPNLYWYRQAAGRGLQLLFYSVGIGQISSEVPQNLSASRPQDRQFILSSKKLLLSDSGFYLCAWSRAGTGYYGYTFGSGTRLTVV.

The CDR3 nucleotides read TGTGCCAGCAGCTTATTTGGACGGGGGGGCAGAAACATTCAGTACTTC. This codes for CASSLFGRGGRNIQYF. The chain employs TRBV11-2 and TRBJ2-4; TRBD2 matches 8 bases. The CDR3 runs 16 residues. V was pared by 2 bases and J by 6 bases, with 9 bases of the junction left unmatched. The V gene's germline CDR1 is SGHAT and CDR2 FQNNGV.

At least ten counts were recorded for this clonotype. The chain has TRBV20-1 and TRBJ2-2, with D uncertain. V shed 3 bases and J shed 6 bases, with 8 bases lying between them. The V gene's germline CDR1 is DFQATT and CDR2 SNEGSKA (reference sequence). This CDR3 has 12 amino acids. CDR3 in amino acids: CSASRASGELFF. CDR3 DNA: TGCAGTGCTAGTCGGGCATCCGGGGAGCTGTTTTTT.

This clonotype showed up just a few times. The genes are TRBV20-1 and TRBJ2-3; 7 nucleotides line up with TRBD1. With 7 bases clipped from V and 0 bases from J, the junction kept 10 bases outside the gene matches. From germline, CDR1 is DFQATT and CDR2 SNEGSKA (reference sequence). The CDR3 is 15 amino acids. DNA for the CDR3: TGCAGTGTCTCGAGGGGGCTTCGGAGCACAGATACGCAGTATTTT. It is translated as CSVSRGLRSTDTQYF.

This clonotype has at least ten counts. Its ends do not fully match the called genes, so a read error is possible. The CDR3 reads CASSVGTGAYEQYF. CDR3 coding DNA: TGCGCCAGCAGCGTCGGGACAGGTGCCTACGAGCAGTACTTC. This rearrangement joins TRBV9 to TRBJ2-7; 8 bases are shared with TRBD1. The germline V gene has CDR1 SGDLS and CDR2 YYNGEE. The length of the CDR3 is 14 residues.

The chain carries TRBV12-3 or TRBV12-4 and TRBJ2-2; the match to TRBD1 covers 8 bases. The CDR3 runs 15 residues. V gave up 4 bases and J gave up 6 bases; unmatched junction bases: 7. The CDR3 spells CASSSQGAGAGELFF. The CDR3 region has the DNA TGTGCCAGCAGTTCCCAGGGGGCGGGTGCCGGGGAGCTGTTTTTT.

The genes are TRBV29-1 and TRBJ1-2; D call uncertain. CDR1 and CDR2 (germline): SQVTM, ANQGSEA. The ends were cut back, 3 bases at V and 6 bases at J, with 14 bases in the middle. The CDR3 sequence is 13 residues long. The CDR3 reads CSVEKGGGNGYTF. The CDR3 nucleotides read TGCAGCGTTGAGAAGGGAGGCGGGAATGGCTACACCTTC.

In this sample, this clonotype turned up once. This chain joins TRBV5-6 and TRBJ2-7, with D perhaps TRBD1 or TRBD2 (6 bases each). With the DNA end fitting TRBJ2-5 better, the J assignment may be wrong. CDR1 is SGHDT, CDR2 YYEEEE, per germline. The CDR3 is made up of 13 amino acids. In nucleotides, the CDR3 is TGTGCCAGCGCCGAGGGGGGCAGGGAGACCCAGTACTTC. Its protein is CASAEGGRETQYF.

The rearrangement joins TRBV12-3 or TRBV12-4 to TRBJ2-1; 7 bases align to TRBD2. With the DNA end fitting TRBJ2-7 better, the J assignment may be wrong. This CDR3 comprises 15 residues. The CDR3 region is CASSFCGGSVNEQYF. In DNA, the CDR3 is TGTGCCAGCAGTTTTTGTGGCGGGAGCGTGAATGAGCAGTACTTC.

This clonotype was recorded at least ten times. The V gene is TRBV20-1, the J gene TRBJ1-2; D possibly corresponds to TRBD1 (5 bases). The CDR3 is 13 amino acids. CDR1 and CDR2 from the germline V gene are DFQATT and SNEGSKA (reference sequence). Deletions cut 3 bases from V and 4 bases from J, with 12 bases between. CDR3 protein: CSASPDIIYGYTF. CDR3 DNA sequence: TGCAGTGCTAGCCCGGACATCATCTATGGCTACACCTTC.